These 27 T cell receptor beta chains came from one sample sequenced in a study of blood T cell repertoires in COVID-19 (dated by TCRdb to 2018 to 2020). Library method: the immunoSEQ multiplex PCR assay. Imported from immuneACCESS, the table was reduced by TCRdb to in-frame sequences with V and J called. These copies leave out some clones; in studies compared against another copy, an unresolved V gene accounts for under half, and the cause of the remainder is not known. The sample table lists around 300,000 clones, roughly 90% of them with a count of one. 2% to 2.5% of the sample comes from the top ten. The sample comprised peripheral blood. These receptors came from a man between 45 and 60 years old with acute or convalescent COVID-19.

The V and J genes are TRBV4-2 and TRBJ1-3; possible D gene TRBD1, 6 bases. V lost 4 bases, J lost 4 bases, and 17 bases lay in between. Germline assignment: CDR1 LGHNA and CDR2 YNFKEQ. The CDR3 is 16 amino acids. CDR3 sequence (DNA): TGTGCCAGCAGCCCTACTACAGGGTTCTCCGGAAACACCATATATTTT. It yields the protein CASSPTTGFSGNTIYF.

This clone has only a few counts. The J gene is TRBJ1-1, the V gene TRBV30, with TRBD1 matching over 7 bases. In germline, CDR1 is GTSNPN, CDR2 SVGIG (reference sequence). The CDR3 loop spans 15 amino acids. The junction had 5 bases not matched to a gene; V was cut back by 0 bases and J by 1 base. In nucleotides, the CDR3 is TGTGCCTGGAGTGTACACAGGGGCCAGAACACTGAAGCTTTCTTT. It yields the protein CAWSVHRGQNTEAFF.

The J gene is TRBJ2-1, the V gene TRBV10-3, with 8 bases that match TRBD2. Per germline, CDR1 ENHRY and CDR2 SYGVKD. V shed 6 bases and J 10 bases; nucleotides not matched to a gene: 8. This CDR3 is built from 13 residues. Here the CDR3 reads CAIRGTPGGEQFF. CDR3 DNA: TGTGCCATCAGGGGGACGCCGGGAGGGGAGCAGTTCTTC.

The chain carries TRBV14 and TRBJ1-2, with D possibly being TRBD1 (5 bases). CDR1 SGHDN and CDR2 FVKESK come from the germline V gene. The CDR3 is 15 amino acids. Trimming took off 4 bases at V and 0 bases at J, with 12 bases between the two ends. As DNA, the CDR3 is TGTGCCAGCAGCCGCGACCCGACAGCTAACTATGGCTACACCTTC. This codes for CASSRDPTANYGYTF.

The chain uses TRBV10-1 and TRBJ2-3; tentatively, D is TRBD2 (5 bases). Germline CDR1 and CDR2: WNHNN and SYGVQD (reference sequence). Trimming took off 0 bases at V and 6 bases at J, with 10 bases between the two ends. This CDR3 is 14 amino acids long. The CDR3 loop reads CASSESRDMDTQYF. CDR3 nucleotide sequence: TGCGCCAGCAGTGAGTCACGGGATATGGATACGCAGTATTTT.

Comments on this clone: At one boundary the junction diverges from the germline segment, which might be a read error. The rearrangement joins TRBV30 to TRBJ1-1, with 7 bases aligning to TRBD1. CDR1 is GTSNPN and CDR2 is SVGIG in the germline V gene (reference sequence). CDR3 length equals 12 residues. The CDR3 sequence: CAWNRDSPEAFF. The CDR3 nucleotides read TGTGCCTGGAACCGGGACAGTCCTGAGGCTTTCTTT.

This clone was recorded only once. Other DNA sequences of this sample code for an identical CDR3. The V call is TRBV5-6, the J call TRBJ1-5, with no clear D. The CDR3 is 13 amino acids. Germline assignment: CDR1 SGHDT and CDR2 YYEEEE. The V end lost 0 bases, the J end lost 5 bases, and 6 bases lay between the germline ends. The CDR3 DNA sequence: TGTGCCAGCAGCTTGGGCGGGGATCAGCCCCAGCATTTT. Translation: CASSLGGDQPQHF.

This clone has just a few counts. This chain connects TRBV30 to TRBJ1-1; D uncertain. This CDR3 has 13 residues. The ends were cut back, 2 bases at V and 2 bases at J, with 9 bases in the middle. Per germline, CDR1 GTSNPN and CDR2 SVGIG (reference sequence). This CDR3 reads CAWSPGVNTEAFF. The CDR3 DNA reads TGTGCCTGGAGTCCCGGAGTTAACACTGAAGCTTTCTTT.

J is TRBJ1-1 and V is TRBV7-6; no definite D call. V shed 2 bases and J shed 8 bases, with 9 bases lying between them. The CDR3 has 12 amino acids. The germline V gene has CDR1 SGHVS and CDR2 FNYEAQ. The CDR3 DNA is TGTGCCAGCAGCTTATTGGCACCAGAAGCTTTCTTT. Amino acid sequence: CASSLLAPEAFF.

The chain links TRBV7-3 to TRBJ1-1, with D tentatively TRBD1 (5 bases). Germline CDR1 SGHTA, CDR2 FQGTGA. The V end was cut by 4 bases, the J end by 3 bases, with 15 bases between. This CDR3 is 15 amino acids long. The CDR3 here is CASSSRGPGDTEAFF. As DNA, the CDR3 is TGTGCCAGCAGCTCCCGGGGCCCGGGAGACACTGAAGCTTTCTTT. The full variable domain, with the rest looked up from reference TRBV7-3 and TRBJ1-1, is GAGVSQTPSNKVTEKGKYVELRCDPISGHTALYWYRQSLGQGPEFLIYFQGTGAADDSGLPNDRFFAVRPEGSVSTLKIQRTERGDSAVYLCASSSRGPGDTEAFFGQGTRLTVV.

The chain is built from TRBV27 and TRBJ2-1; D is perhaps TRBD1 (6 bases). The CDR3 extends over 14 amino acids. Germline V gene data show CDR1 as MNHEY and CDR2 as SMNVEV (reference sequence). V was trimmed by 5 bases and J by 4 bases, leaving 12 bases between them. CDR3 residues: CASSRDRPYNEQFF. CDR3 bases: TGTGCCAGCAGTCGTGACAGGCCATACAATGAGCAGTTCTTC.

The chain uses TRBV27 and TRBJ1-2, with 7 bases that match TRBD1. CDR1 and CDR2 (germline): MNHEY, SMNVEV (reference sequence). The CDR3 runs to 13 residues. V was clipped by 5 bases and J by 8 bases; unmatched bases: 8. In nucleotides, the CDR3 is TGTGCCAGCAGTCCCGTGACAGGGTTAGGCTACACCTTC. Its translation is CASSPVTGLGYTF.

The V and J genes are TRBV24-1 and TRBJ2-3; 8 bases agree with TRBD1. Germline values: CDR1 KGHDR, CDR2 SFDVKD. CDR3 length equals 14 residues. After removal of 10 bases from V and 2 bases from J, the junction contained 7 bases not matched to a gene. The CDR3 sequence: CATSTGDITDTQYF. The CDR3 bases are TGTGCCACTTCGACAGGGGACATCACAGATACGCAGTATTTT.

DNA for the CDR3: TGTGCCAGCACAGGGGCGGGGGGCCGGAATACGCAGTATTTT. Protein product: CASTGAGGRNTQYF. The chain is built from TRBV9 and TRBJ2-3, with 8 bases identical to TRBD2. After removal of 6 bases from V and 7 bases from J, the junction contained 10 bases not matched to a gene. Germline V gene sequence: CDR1 SGDLS, CDR2 YYNGEE. The CDR3 spans 14 residues.

This clone showed up just a few times. This chain links TRBV5-6 with TRBJ1-3; D is unresolved. With 6 bases removed from V and 0 bases from J, the gap between germline ends came to 10 bases. The CDR3 spans 14 residues. Germline V CDR1 and CDR2: SGHDT, YYEEEE. The CDR3 DNA reads TGTGCCAGCATGTCCCCGTCCTCTGGAAACACCATATATTTT. Protein: CASMSPSSGNTIYF.

The chain uses TRBV4-2 and TRBJ1-2; D might be TRBD1 (6 bases). Germline V gives CDR1 LGHNA, CDR2 YNFKEQ. Trimming left V 1 base short and J 5 bases short, with 14 bases between. The CDR3 loop spans 15 amino acids. DNA of the CDR3: TGTGCCAGCAGCCAAGTATTGGACAGCAAATATGGCTACACCTTC. It codes for CASSQVLDSKYGYTF.

The CDR3 bases are TGTGCCAGCAGCCAGGATAGGGGGGAGACCCAGTACTTC. Translation: CASSQDRGETQYF. The rearrangement links TRBV4-2 to TRBJ2-5, with D possibly TRBD1 on 6 matching bases. The CDR3 runs to 13 residues. Trimming cost V 3 bases and J 5 bases, with 10 bases left between them. CDR1 and CDR2 (germline): LGHNA, YNFKEQ.

This CDR3 is CASSYPGTGGTDTQYF. In nucleotides, the CDR3 is TGTGCCAGCAGTTACCCCGGGACAGGGGGCACAGATACGCAGTATTTT. This chain links TRBV6-6 with TRBJ2-3; 10 bases match TRBD1. The CDR3 has 16 amino acids. V dropped 2 bases and J dropped 1; count of bases not matched to a gene: 3. Per the germline V gene, CDR1 is MNHNY and CDR2 is SVGAGI (reference sequence).

This chain connects TRBV7-9 to TRBJ1-6, with D maybe TRBD1 (5 bases). V was shortened by 1 base and J by 5 bases, with 15 bases between the two germline ends. There are 17 residues in the CDR3. The V gene's germline CDR1 is SEHNR and CDR2 FQNEAQ (reference sequence). The CDR3 protein is CASSLGTGGRDNSPLHF. The CDR3 DNA reads TGTGCCAGCAGCTTAGGTACAGGCGGTCGTGATAATTCACCCCTCCACTTT.

The DNA of the CDR3 is TGTGCCACCAGTGATCGGGACAGGAGCCCAGATACGCAGTATTTT. Its protein product is CATSDRDRSPDTQYF. The chain combines TRBV24-1 with TRBJ2-3, with TRBD1 identical over 8 bases. Germline V CDR1 and CDR2: KGHDR, SFDVKD. The CDR3 length is 15 residues. Trimming removed 3 bases from V and 4 bases from J; junction bases left unmatched: 5.

The V call is TRBV18, the J call TRBJ1-1; D is perhaps TRBD1 (5 bases). CDR3 length: 12 residues. V was shortened by 3 bases and J by 7 bases, with 9 bases between the two germline ends. The germline CDR1 and CDR2 sequences are KGHSH and LQKENI. The CDR3 region is CASSPGTGEAFF. As DNA, the CDR3 is TGTGCCAGCTCACCTGGTACAGGTGAAGCTTTCTTT.

The rearrangement links TRBV6-6 to TRBJ1-2; D perhaps matches TRBD1 (6 bases). Germline CDR1 and CDR2: MNHNY and SVGAGI (reference sequence). Deletions cut 6 bases from V and 6 bases from J, with 20 bases between. The CDR3 spans 15 residues. The CDR3 DNA is TGTGCCAGCAGCCCCCGGGGGGGGGCGACGGATGGCTACACCTTC. This sequence encodes CASSPRGGATDGYTF.

V gene TRBV19 combines with J gene TRBJ1-2; 8 nucleotides agree with TRBD1. Germline trimming cut 10 bases from V and 4 bases from J; bases unmatched to any gene: 5. Germline V gene sequence: CDR1 LNHDA, CDR2 SQIVND (reference sequence). This CDR3 is 12 amino acids long. The CDR3 DNA reads as TGTGCCACCGGACAGGGCCGCTATGGCTACACCTTC. Encoded protein: CATGQGRYGYTF.

V gene TRBV5-4 combines with J gene TRBJ1-3, with D unresolved. This CDR3 has 16 amino acids. From germline, CDR1 is SGHNT and CDR2 YYREEE (reference sequence). V gave up 1 base and J gave up 0 bases, with 11 bases separating them. The CDR3 loop reads CASSLPGGRSGNTIYF. CDR3 coding DNA: TGTGCCAGCAGCTTGCCCGGAGGGCGCTCTGGAAACACCATATATTTT.

This clone was observed a few times. The rearrangement links TRBV2 to TRBJ1-1; D is undetermined. Looked up from germline, CDR1 is SNHLY and CDR2 is FYNNEI. V lost 6 bases and J 5 bases, leaving 16 bases between the germline ends. The CDR3 runs to 14 residues. This chain's CDR3 is CASSVVVVRTEAFF. CDR3 sequence (DNA): TGTGCCAGCAGCGTCGTCGTTGTTCGGACTGAAGCTTTCTTT.

The J gene is TRBJ1-1, the V gene TRBV7-3, with TRBD1 matching over 8 bases. The CDR3 is 15 residues long. J was trimmed by 4 bases and V by 3 bases; bases with no gene match: 7. Germline CDR1 is SGHTA and CDR2 is FQGTGA. The CDR3 loop is CASSFGQGLGTEAFF. CDR3 DNA: TGTGCCAGCAGCTTCGGACAGGGTTTAGGCACTGAAGCTTTCTTT.

The chain joins TRBV5-4 to TRBJ1-6, with a tentative D call TRBD1 (6 bases). The germline V gene encodes CDR1 SGHNT and CDR2 YYREEE (reference sequence). Between the trimmed V and J ends, which lost 3 bases and 9 bases, there was a span of 19 bases. The CDR3 is 16 residues long. CDR3 in amino acids: CASSSDTGLRFSPLHF. The CDR3 nucleotides read TGTGCCAGCAGCTCCGATACAGGGTTGAGGTTTTCACCCCTCCACTTT.